The clone carrying this T cell receptor (beta chain) was recorded a few times. Profiled with immunoSEQ multiplex PCR; TCRdb holds only in-frame clones, not every one. This table holds more than 85,000 clones, approximately 80% found once. Germline loops: CDR1 LGHNA, CDR2 YSLEER. J lost 2 bases, V lost 4 bases, and 4 bases had no gene match. CDR3 size: 15 residues. This sample is drawn from a study of blood T cell repertoires in COVID-19. Study at large: COVID-19 samples, acute and convalescent, were from the United States, Italy and Spain.

The chain uses TRBV4-3 and TRBJ1-4; 7 bases agree with TRBD1. The clonotype was recovered from a man in his sixties with active or convalescent COVID-19. Sequenced input: peripheral blood. CDR3 DNA: TGCGCCAGCAGCCCTATGGGACAGACTAATGAAAAACTGTTTTTT. Its protein is CASSPMGQTNEKLFF.